These 25 T cell receptor beta chains came from one sample sequenced in a study of post-analysis software for immune sequencing data. Study-level results: Compared with controls, patients had more of about 5 TRBV segments, including TRBV5-6, TRBV5-1 and TRBV20-1.

Prepared TCR beta cDNA libraries contained unique molecular identifiers. TCRdb re-called the PCR reads with MiXCR, one entry per CDR3 protein. The sample records hundreds of thousands of distinct CDR3 sequences, 25% to 30% being singletons. No antigen is known for these receptors. Sequenced input: blood. These receptor sequences come from a girl between 10 and 17 years old with multiple sclerosis.

This sequence joins TRBV7-9 and TRBJ1-5; 9 bases map to TRBD1. Germline CDR1 SEHNR, CDR2 FQNEAQ (reference sequence). After removal of 0 bases from V and 5 bases from J, the junction contained 8 bases not matched to a gene. The CDR3 is 17 amino acids. CDR3 loop: CASSLATGQGKYQPQHF. The CDR3, as DNA: TGTGCCAGCAGCTTAGCGACGGGACAGGGAAAATATCAGCCCCAGCATTTT. Full variable domain (outside the CDR3, taken from reference TRBV7-9 and TRBJ1-5): DTGVSQNPRHKITKRGQNVTFRCDPISEHNRLYWYRQTLGQGPEFLTYFQNEAQLEKSRLLSDRFSAERPKGSFSTLEIQRTEQGDSAMYLCASSLATGQGKYQPQHFGDGTRLSIL.

V usage is TRBV10-3 and J usage is TRBJ2-1; D perhaps matches TRBD2 (7 bases). The CDR3 is 16 residues long. V lost 5 bases and J 5 bases, leaving 19 bases between the germline ends. Per germline, CDR1 ENHRY and CDR2 SYGVKD. The CDR3 sequence: CAISRSTRGRDNEQFF. For the CDR3, the DNA is TGTGCCATCAGTCGCTCAACTAGGGGGAGGGACAATGAGCAGTTCTTC.

A few counts support this clonotype. This chain links TRBV29-1 with TRBJ1-2, with D maybe TRBD1 (5 bases). The CDR3 contains 14 residues. Germline V gene data show CDR1 as SQVTM and CDR2 as ANQGSEA. V was pared by 0 bases and J by 4 bases, with 12 bases between. CDR3 protein: CSVEDRQLGYGYTF. In nucleotides, the CDR3 is TGCAGCGTTGAAGATCGACAGTTGGGCTATGGCTACACCTTC.

The rearrangement links TRBV20-1 to TRBJ2-7; 11 nucleotides match TRBD2. The DNA end favors TRBJ2-5, so the J call may be wrong. Germline V gene data show CDR1 as DFQATT and CDR2 as SNEGSKA (reference sequence). The CDR3 runs to 14 residues. CDR3 amino acids: CSATTSGDSETQYF. The CDR3 DNA is TGCAGTGCTACGACTAGCGGGGACTCGGAGACCCAGTACTTC.

This clonotype appeared a few times. The rearrangement links TRBV9 to TRBJ2-3, with 8 nucleotides matching TRBD2. With 0 bases clipped from V and 8 bases from J, the junction kept 11 bases outside the gene matches. CDR1 and CDR2 from the germline V gene are SGDLS and YYNGEE. The CDR3 extends over 16 amino acids. In DNA, the CDR3 is TGTGCCAGCAGCGTAGGGAGGCTAGCGGGCGTGGGTACGCAGTATTTT. Translating it yields CASSVGRLAGVGTQYF.

The chain carries TRBV12-5 and TRBJ2-2; D may be TRBD2 (5 bases). The ends were cut back, 4 bases at V and 3 bases at J, with 15 bases in the middle. Germline lookup yields CDR1 LGHNT and CDR2 FRNRAP. The length of the CDR3 is 16 residues. In DNA form, the CDR3 reads TGTGCTAGTGGTTCCCCTCTGGCCGGGGACACCGGGGAGCTGTTTTTT. Its protein is CASGSPLAGDTGELFF.

As regards this clonotype: The junction differs from germline at one of its ends, possibly a read error. The chain combines TRBV10-3 with TRBJ2-3, with 10 bases aligning to TRBD1. Germline CDR1 and CDR2: ENHRY and SYGVKD. The CDR3 is 15 residues long. CDR3 residues: CAISEGTGETGTQYF. The CDR3 DNA follows: TGTGCCATCAGTGAAGGGACAGGGGAGACAGGTACGCAGTATTTT.

Details on this clonotype: A much bigger clone sits one base away, suggesting this may be a read error. The chain has TRBV9 and TRBJ2-1; 9 nucleotides align to TRBD2. Matching the DNA end better, TRBJ2-7 makes the J call doubtful. The CDR3 is 16 amino acids. CDR1 SGDLS and CDR2 YYNGEE come from the germline V gene. DNA for the CDR3: TGTGCCAGCAGCGTCGTCGGGACTAGCAGCTACAATGAGCAGTACTTC. Its protein is CASSVVGTSSYNEQYF.

V gene TRBV9 combines with J gene TRBJ1-2, with D uncertain. This CDR3 is built from 19 residues. CDR1 is SGDLS, CDR2 YYNGEE, per germline. V shed 0 bases and J shed 8 bases, with 29 bases lying between them. The chain's CDR3 is CASSVALSPRLGREYGYTF. DNA of the CDR3: TGTGCCAGCAGCGTAGCCCTTTCTCCCCGACTGGGGAGGGAGTACGGCTACACCTTC. The full variable domain, its missing parts supplied by reference TRBV9 and TRBJ1-2, is DSGVTQTPKHLITATGQRVTLRCSPRSGDLSVYWYQQSLDQGLQFLIQYYNGEERAKGNILERFSAQQFPDLHSELNLSSLELGDSALYFCASSVALSPRLGREYGYTFGSGTRLTVV.

This chain joins TRBV20-1 and TRBJ1-1; D is possibly TRBD1 (6 bases). In germline, CDR1 is DFQATT, CDR2 SNEGSKA (reference sequence). The CDR3 has 15 amino acids. Trimming stripped 3 bases from V and 4 bases from J, with 18 bases between. The CDR3 nucleotides read TGCAGTGCTAGTAATCAGAGGGGGTCGGGCACTGAAGCTTTCTTT. Its translation: CSASNQRGSGTEAFF.

CDR3 amino acids: CSAILQGPFGLAQHF. The CDR3 DNA sequence: TGCAGTGCTATCTTACAGGGCCCCTTCGGATTGGCCCAGCATTTT. The chain recombines TRBV20-1 with TRBJ1-5, with D perhaps TRBD1 (6 bases). Trimming stripped 4 bases from V and 11 bases from J, with 24 bases between. Germline CDR1 DFQATT, CDR2 SNEGSKA (reference sequence). This CDR3 has 15 residues.

J is TRBJ2-3 and V is TRBV18; 12 positions match TRBD1. After removal of 3 bases from V and 6 bases from J, the junction contained 4 bases not matched to a gene. Germline V gene lookup returns CDR1 KGHSH and CDR2 LQKENI. The CDR3 is 15 residues long. Here the CDR3 DNA reads TGTGCCAGCTCACCGCCGGGACAGGGGGCCGATACGCAGTATTTT. It specifies CASSPPGQGADTQYF.

This clonotype was found a few times. The V and J genes are TRBV28 and TRBJ2-6; D remains unclear. Germline CDR1 reads MDHEN; CDR2 reads SYDVKM. The CDR3 has 14 amino acids. V lost 6 bases and J lost 2, with 8 bases in between. DNA of the CDR3: TGTGCCAGCAGGTCCCTGCCTGGGGCCAACGTCCTGACTTTC. Translating it yields CASRSLPGANVLTF. The full variable domain, completed using reference TRBV28 and TRBJ2-6, is DVKVTQSSRYLVKRTGEKVFLECVQDMDHENMFWYRQDPGLGLRLIYFSYDVKMKEKGDIPEGYSVSREKKERFSLILESASTNQTSMYLCASRSLPGANVLTFGAGSRLTVL.

The chain links TRBV7-2 to TRBJ2-7; D might be TRBD1 (5 bases). The CDR3 has 16 amino acids. The germline gives CDR1 SGHTA, CDR2 FQGNSA. V was pared by 4 bases and J by 1 base, with 17 bases between. CDR3 DNA: TGTGCCAGCAGCTACCGGAAAGTGGGGCCATCCTACGAGCAGTACTTC. Amino acid sequence: CASSYRKVGPSYEQYF.

The J gene is TRBJ2-3, the V gene TRBV6-1, with 7 positions matching TRBD2. The V gene end was trimmed by 0 bases and the J gene end by 4 bases; junction bases not matched to a gene: 4. This CDR3 contains 15 residues. Germline assignment: CDR1 MNHNS and CDR2 SASEGT. The CDR3 DNA sequence: TGTGCCAGCAGTGAAGCGGGTAGCGGGCCAGATACGCAGTATTTT. As protein: CASSEAGSGPDTQYF.

This clonotype has just a few counts. The chain has TRBV12-3 or TRBV12-4 and TRBJ1-2, with D unresolved. The CDR3 consists of 18 residues. Trimming stripped 3 bases from V and 8 bases from J, with 28 bases between. In nucleotides, the CDR3 is TGTGCCAGCAGTTTCTCCGGACTCATGGCCAATCGGGCGCGGGGCTACACCTTC. Translated, it gives CASSFSGLMANRARGYTF.

The rearrangement joins TRBV4-2 to TRBJ2-3; TRBD2 matches 8 bases. The germline gives CDR1 LGHNA, CDR2 YNFKEQ. V shed 0 bases, J shed 2 bases, and the junction held 1 base outside the gene matches. CDR3 length: 15 amino acids. The CDR3, as DNA: TGTGCCAGCAGCCAAGAGCGGGGGGCCACAGATACGCAGTATTTT. Translated, it gives CASSQERGATDTQYF.

This clonotype has a handful of counts. The chain uses TRBV5-1 and TRBJ2-1; 8 bases are shared with TRBD2. This CDR3 is 14 amino acids long. CDR1 and CDR2 (germline): SGHRS, YFSETQ. V lost 3 bases, J lost 4 bases, and 3 bases stayed unmatched. CDR3 DNA sequence: TGCGCCAGCAGCTCGACTAGCGAGTACAATGAGCAGTTCTTC. This codes for CASSSTSEYNEQFF.

The chain links TRBV27 to TRBJ2-3, with TRBD2 identical over 11 bases. The CDR3 has 17 residues. Germline values: CDR1 MNHEY, CDR2 SMNVEV (reference sequence). Trimming removed 2 bases from V and 2 bases from J; junction bases left unmatched: 6. CDR3 in amino acids: CASSLARLAGSTDTQYF. The CDR3 DNA reads as TGTGCCAGCAGTTTAGCGAGACTAGCGGGATCCACAGATACGCAGTATTTT.

The chain uses TRBV7-9 and TRBJ1-1; unclear D gene. The CDR3 totals 11 residues. Germline lookup yields CDR1 SEHNR and CDR2 FQNEAQ (reference sequence). Between the trimmed V and J ends, which lost 6 bases and 4 bases, there was a span of 6 bases. CDR3 region: CASSGRTEAFF. The CDR3 DNA reads TGTGCCAGCAGTGGTCGCACTGAAGCTTTCTTT.

This clonotype has a handful of counts. This chain uses TRBV18 with TRBJ2-7; 11 bases line up with TRBD2. This CDR3 comprises 14 residues. J gave up 6 bases and V 3 bases, and 4 bases lay outside the gene matches. Germline loops: CDR1 KGHSH, CDR2 LQKENI. The CDR3 DNA reads TGTGCCAGCTCACCTAGCGGGAGGGCCGGCGAGCAGTACTTC. As protein: CASSPSGRAGEQYF. Supplemented by reference TRBV18 and TRBJ2-7, the full variable domain reads NAGVMQNPRHLVRRRGQEARLRCSPMKGHSHVYWYRQLPEEGLKFMVYLQKENIIDESGMPKERFSAEFPKEGPSILRIQQVVRGDSAAYFCASSPSGRAGEQYFGPGTRLTVT.

The chain links TRBV9 to TRBJ2-7, with D uncertain. Germline-derived CDR1 and CDR2 are SGDLS and YYNGEE. The CDR3 runs to 15 residues. Trimming stripped 0 bases from V and 0 bases from J, with 10 bases between. CDR3 residues: CASSVAGTSSYEQYF. DNA for the CDR3: TGTGCCAGCAGCGTAGCTGGCACGAGCTCCTACGAGCAGTACTTC.

In its sample, this clonotype was seen once. The chain is built from TRBV6-6 and TRBJ1-6; D not certain. Germline V CDR1 and CDR2: MNHNY, SVGAGI (reference sequence). With 7 bases removed from V and 7 bases from J, the gap between germline ends came to 11 bases. This CDR3 spans 13 amino acids. In nucleotides, the CDR3 is TGTGCCAGCATAGTCGAGGGAAATTCACCCCTCCACTTT. It encodes CASIVEGNSPLHF.

V usage is TRBV7-9 and J usage is TRBJ2-3, with D possibly TRBD2 on 5 matching bases. The length of the CDR3 is 10 residues. Per the germline V gene, CDR1 is SEHNR and CDR2 is FQNEAQ (reference sequence). The CDR3 is CAEEVDTQYF. The CDR3 bases are TGTGCAGAGGAGGTAGATACGCAGTATTTT.

The gene calls are TRBV18 and TRBJ1-1; 9 bases line up with TRBD1. The CDR3 sequence is 16 residues long. The J segment lost 1 base and the V segment lost 1 base, leaving 4 bases of the junction unmatched. Germline V gives CDR1 KGHSH, CDR2 LQKENI. The CDR3 protein is CASSPLSGQGNTEAFF. DNA of the CDR3: TGTGCCAGCTCACCACTCTCGGGACAGGGGAACACTGAAGCTTTCTTT.